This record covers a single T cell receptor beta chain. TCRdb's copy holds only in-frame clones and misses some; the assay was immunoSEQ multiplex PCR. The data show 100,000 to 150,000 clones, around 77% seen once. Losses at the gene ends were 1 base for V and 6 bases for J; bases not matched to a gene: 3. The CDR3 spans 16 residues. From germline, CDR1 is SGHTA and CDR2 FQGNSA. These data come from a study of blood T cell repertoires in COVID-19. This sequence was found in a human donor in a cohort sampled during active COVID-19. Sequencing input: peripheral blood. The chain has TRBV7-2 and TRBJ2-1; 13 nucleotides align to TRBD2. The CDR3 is CASSLGWTSGGNEQFF. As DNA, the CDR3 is TGTGCCAGCAGCTTAGGGTGGACTAGCGGGGGCAATGAGCAGTTCTTC. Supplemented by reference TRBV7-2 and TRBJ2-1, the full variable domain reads GAGVSQSPSNKVTEKGKDVELRCDPISGHTALYWYRQSLGQGLEFLIYFQGNSAPDKSGLPSDRFSAERTGGSVSTLTIQRTQQEDSAVYLCASSLGWTSGGNEQFFGPGTRLTVL.